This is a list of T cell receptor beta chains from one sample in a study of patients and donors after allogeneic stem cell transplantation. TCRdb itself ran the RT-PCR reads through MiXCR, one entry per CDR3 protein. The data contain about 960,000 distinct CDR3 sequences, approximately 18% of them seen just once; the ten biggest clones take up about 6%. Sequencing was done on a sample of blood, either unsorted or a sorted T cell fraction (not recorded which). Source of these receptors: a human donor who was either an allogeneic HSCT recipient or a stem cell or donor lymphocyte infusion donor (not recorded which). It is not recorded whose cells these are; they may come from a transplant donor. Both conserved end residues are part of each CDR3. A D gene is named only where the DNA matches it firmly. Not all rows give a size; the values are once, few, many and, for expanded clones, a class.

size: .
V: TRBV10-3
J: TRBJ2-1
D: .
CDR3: CATILGVGGDYNEQFF
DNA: TGTGCCACCATACTGGGGGTAGGCGGAGACTACAATGAGCAGTTCTTC

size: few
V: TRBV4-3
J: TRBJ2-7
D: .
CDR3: CASSQERWDVREQYF
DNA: TGCGCCAGCAGCCAAGAACGGTGGGACGTAAGGGAGCAGTACTTC

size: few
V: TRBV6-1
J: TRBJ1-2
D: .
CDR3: CASSEAGAGRNYGYTF
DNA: TGTGCCAGCAGTGAAGCGGGGGCCGGGAGAAACTATGGCTACACCTTC

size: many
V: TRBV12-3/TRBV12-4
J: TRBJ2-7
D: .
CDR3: CASSLGRNTYEQYF
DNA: TGTGCCAGCAGTCTGGGACGGAACACCTACGAGCAGTACTTC

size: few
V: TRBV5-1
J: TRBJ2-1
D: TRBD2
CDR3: CASSGFERGMNEQFF
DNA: TGCGCCAGCAGCGGGTTCGAGCGGGGTATGAATGAGCAGTTCTTC

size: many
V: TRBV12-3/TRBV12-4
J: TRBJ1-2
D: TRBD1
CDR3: CASRRTGGDHGYTF
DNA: TGTGCCAGCAGACGAACAGGGGGCGACCATGGCTACACCTTC

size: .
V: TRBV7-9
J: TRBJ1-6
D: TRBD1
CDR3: CASTAGRGNSPLHF
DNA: TGTGCCAGCACCGCTGGCAGGGGGAATTCACCCCTCCACTTT

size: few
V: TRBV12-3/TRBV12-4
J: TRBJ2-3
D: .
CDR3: CASTMMDTQYF
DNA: TGTGCCAGCACCATGATGGATACGCAGTATTTT

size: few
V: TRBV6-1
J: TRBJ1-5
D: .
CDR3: CASSVGIITGQPQHF
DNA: TGTGCCAGCAGTGTGGGGATAATAACAGGTCAGCCCCAGCATTTT

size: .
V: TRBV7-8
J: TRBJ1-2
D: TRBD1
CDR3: CASSCFRQGPCYGYTF
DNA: TGTGCCAGCAGTTGTTTTAGACAGGGGCCTTGCTATGGCTACACCTTC

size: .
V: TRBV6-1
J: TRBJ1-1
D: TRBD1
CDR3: CASSDRDRRREAFF
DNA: TGTGCCAGCAGCGATCGGGACAGGCGACGGGAAGCTTTCTTT

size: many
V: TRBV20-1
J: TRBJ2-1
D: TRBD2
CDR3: CSARLKSGSGFSYNEQFF
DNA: TGCAGTGCTAGGTTGAAAAGCGGGAGCGGATTCTCCTACAATGAGCAGTTCTTC

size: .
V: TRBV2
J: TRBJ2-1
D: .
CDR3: CASGGDRHNEQFF
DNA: TGTGCCAGCGGGGGGGACAGACACAATGAGCAGTTCTTC

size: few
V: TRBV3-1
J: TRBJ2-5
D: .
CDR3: CASSHLQQTQYF
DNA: TGTGCCAGCAGCCACCTTCAGCAGACCCAGTACTTC

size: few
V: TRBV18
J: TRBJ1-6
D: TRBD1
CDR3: CASSPIDRAYNSPLHF
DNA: TGTGCCAGCTCACCAATCGACAGGGCCTATAATTCACCCCTCCACTTT

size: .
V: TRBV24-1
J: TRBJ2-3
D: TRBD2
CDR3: CATSDLSASGDRDTQYF
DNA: TGTGCCACCAGTGATTTGAGTGCTAGCGGGGACCGGGATACGCAGTATTTT

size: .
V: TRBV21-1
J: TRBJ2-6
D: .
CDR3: CASSKARDPQFSGANVLTF
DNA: TGTGCCAGCAGCAAAGCTAGGGACCCACAGTTCTCTGGGGCCAACGTCCTGACTTTC

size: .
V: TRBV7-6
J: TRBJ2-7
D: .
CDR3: CASSNLPQGGYEQYF
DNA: TGTGCCAGCAGCAACCTACCCCAGGGAGGCTACGAGCAGTACTTC

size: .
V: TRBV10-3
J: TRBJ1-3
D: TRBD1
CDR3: CAISVGQHSGNTIYF
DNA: TGTGCCATCAGCGTGGGACAGCACTCTGGAAACACCATATATTTT

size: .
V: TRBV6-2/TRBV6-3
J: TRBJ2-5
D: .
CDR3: CASSYVLGPETQYF
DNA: TGTGCCAGCAGTTACGTCCTAGGCCCAGAGACCCAGTACTTC

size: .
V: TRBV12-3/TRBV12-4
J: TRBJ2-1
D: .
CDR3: CASSSLNNEQFF
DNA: TGTGCCAGCAGTTCATTAAACAATGAGCAGTTCTTC

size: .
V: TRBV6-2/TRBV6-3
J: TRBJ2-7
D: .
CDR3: CASSFQTGPYEQYF
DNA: TGTGCCAGCAGTTTCCAGACAGGTCCCTACGAGCAGTACTTC

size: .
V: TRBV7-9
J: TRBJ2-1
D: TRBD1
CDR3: CASSLVSGGRRNEQFF
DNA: TGTGCCAGCAGCTTAGTGTCAGGGGGCCGGCGGAATGAGCAGTTCTTC

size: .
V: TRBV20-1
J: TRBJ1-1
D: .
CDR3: CSALPGRPRGTEAFF
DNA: TGCAGTGCACTTCCGGGACGCCCGCGGGGCACTGAAGCTTTCTTT

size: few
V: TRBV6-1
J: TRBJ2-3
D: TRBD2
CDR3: CASSPLAGGPADTQYF
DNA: TGTGCCAGCAGTCCACTCGCGGGAGGGCCCGCAGATACGCAGTATTTT

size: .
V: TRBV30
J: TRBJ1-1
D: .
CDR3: CAWGMSFF
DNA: TGTGCCTGGGGGATGTCTTTCTTT

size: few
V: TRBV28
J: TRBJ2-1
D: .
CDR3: CASSFQRDYNEQFF
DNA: TGTGCCAGCAGTTTCCAGAGGGACTACAATGAGCAGTTCTTC

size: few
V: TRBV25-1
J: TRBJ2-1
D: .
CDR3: CASSGSKGQSSTDYPYNEQFF
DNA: TGTGCCAGCAGTGGATCAAAGGGACAGTCAAGCACGGACTACCCATACAATGAGCAGTTCTTC

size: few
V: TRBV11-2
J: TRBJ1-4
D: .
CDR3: CASSTRSNEKLFF
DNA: TGTGCCAGCAGCACAAGGAGTAATGAAAAACTGTTTTTT

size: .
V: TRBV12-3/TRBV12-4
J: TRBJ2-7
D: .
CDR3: CASSSLRHEQYF
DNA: TGTGCCAGCAGTTCCCTACGACACGAGCAGTACTTC

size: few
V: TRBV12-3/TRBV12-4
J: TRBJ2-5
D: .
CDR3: CASSLEMPPGETQYF
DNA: TGTGCCAGCAGTTTAGAGATGCCGCCCGGGGAGACCCAGTACTTC

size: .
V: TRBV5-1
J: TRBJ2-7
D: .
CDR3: CASSDQGSYEQYF
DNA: TGCGCCAGCAGTGACCAGGGATCCTACGAGCAGTACTTC

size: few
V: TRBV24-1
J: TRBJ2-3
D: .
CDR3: CATSDVVDRTDTQYF
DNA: TGTGCCACCAGTGATGTTGTAGATCGCACAGATACGCAGTATTTT

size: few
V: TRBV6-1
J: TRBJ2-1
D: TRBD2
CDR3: CASSRGGQGYEQFF
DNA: TGTGCCAGCAGCCGCGGGGGGCAGGGCTATGAGCAGTTCTTC

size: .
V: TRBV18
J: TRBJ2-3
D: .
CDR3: CASSPDSGADATDTQYF
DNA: TGTGCCAGCTCACCTGACTCAGGGGCGGATGCGACAGATACGCAGTATTTT

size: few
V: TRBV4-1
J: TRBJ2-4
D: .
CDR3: CASSQEVGRVNIQYF
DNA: TGCGCCAGCAGCCAAGAAGTCGGCAGGGTGAACATTCAGTACTTC

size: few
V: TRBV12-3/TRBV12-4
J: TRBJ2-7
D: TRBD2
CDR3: CASSRTSGVLGEQYF
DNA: TGTGCCAGCAGCAGGACTAGCGGGGTATTGGGGGAGCAGTACTTC

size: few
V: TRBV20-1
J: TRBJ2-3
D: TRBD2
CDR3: CSARAPGGDTQYF
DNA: TGCAGTGCTAGAGCCCCGGGGGGGGATACGCAGTATTTT

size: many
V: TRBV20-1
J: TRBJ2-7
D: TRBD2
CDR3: CSAGPGGPYEQYF
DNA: TGCAGTGCTGGGCCGGGGGGGCCCTACGAGCAGTACTTC

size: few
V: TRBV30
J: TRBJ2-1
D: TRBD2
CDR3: CAWTLLAGLSEQFF
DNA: TGTGCCTGGACTCTACTAGCGGGACTGAGTGAGCAGTTCTTC

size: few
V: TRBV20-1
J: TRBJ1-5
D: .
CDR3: CSANGQPQHF
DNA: TGCAGTGCTAATGGTCAGCCCCAGCATTTT

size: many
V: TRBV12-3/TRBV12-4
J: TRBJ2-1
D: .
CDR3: CASSLWGGLSYNEQFF
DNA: TGTGCCAGCAGTTTGTGGGGGGGCCTCTCCTACAATGAGCAGTTCTTC

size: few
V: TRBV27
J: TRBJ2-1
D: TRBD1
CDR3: CASSFGYRGTYNEQFF
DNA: TGTGCCAGCAGTTTCGGATACAGGGGCACCTACAATGAGCAGTTCTTC

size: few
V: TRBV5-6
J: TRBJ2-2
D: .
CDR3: CASSRREGAGELFF
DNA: TGTGCCAGCAGCCGACGAGAGGGGGCCGGGGAGCTGTTTTTT

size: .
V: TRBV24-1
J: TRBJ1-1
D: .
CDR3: CATRGQSQTEAFF
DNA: TGTGCCACCAGGGGACAATCCCAAACTGAAGCTTTCTTT

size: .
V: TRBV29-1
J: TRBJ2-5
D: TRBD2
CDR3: CSADLHPAGGIKETQYF
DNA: TGCAGCGCCGACCTCCACCCAGCGGGGGGGATAAAAGAGACCCAGTACTTC

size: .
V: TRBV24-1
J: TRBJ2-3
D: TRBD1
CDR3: CATSDAGQGWMNTDTQYF
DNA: TGTGCCACCAGTGATGCCGGACAGGGGTGGATGAATACAGATACGCAGTATTTT

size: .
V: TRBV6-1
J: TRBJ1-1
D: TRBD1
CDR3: CASRLRTGKNTEAFF
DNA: TGTGCCAGCAGACTGAGGACAGGGAAGAACACTGAAGCTTTCTTT

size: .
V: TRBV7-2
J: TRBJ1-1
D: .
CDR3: CASSLRRGMNTEAFF
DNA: TGTGCCAGCAGCTTACGCCGGGGGATGAACACTGAAGCTTTCTTT

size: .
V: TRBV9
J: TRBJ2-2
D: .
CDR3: CASSVVSSGELFF
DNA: TGTGCCAGCAGCGTAGTGAGCTCCGGGGAGCTGTTTTTT

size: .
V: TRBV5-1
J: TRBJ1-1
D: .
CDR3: CASSPGLTMNTEAFF
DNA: TGCGCCAGCAGCCCGGGACTCACCATGAACACTGAAGCTTTCTTT